These T cell receptor beta chains were read from a single sample in a study of patients and donors after allogeneic stem cell transplantation. Via MiXCR, TCRdb re-called the RT-PCR reads, giving one row per CDR3 protein. Seen here are some 880,000 distinct CDR3 sequences, 15% to 20% observed once, and the top ten hold 5% to 7.5%. The sample comprised blood, either unsorted or a sorted T cell fraction (not recorded which). The source is a human donor who was either an allogeneic HSCT recipient or a stem cell or donor lymphocyte infusion donor (not recorded which). It is not recorded whose cells these are; they may come from a transplant donor. The CDR3 runs from the conserved cysteine through the conserved F or W. D genes are given only for firm matches. The size entry is marked missing in some rows and otherwise reads once, few, many or a size class.

J gene | D gene | clone size | V gene | CDR3 protein | CDR3 DNA
TRBJ1-2 | . | few | TRBV12-3/TRBV12-4 | CASSFVVGRVRGGYGYTF | TGTGCCAGCAGTTTCGTTGTTGGGAGGGTCAGGGGAGGCTATGGCTACACCTTC
TRBJ1-1 | TRBD1 | . | TRBV12-3/TRBV12-4 | CASSPRGAAQGEYTEAFF | TGTGCCAGCAGTCCCCGCGGGGCAGCTCAGGGGGAGTACACTGAAGCTTTCTTT
TRBJ2-5 | . | many | TRBV5-1 | CASSLGGLQETQYF | TGTGCCAGCAGTTTAGGTGGGCTACAAGAGACCCAGTACTTC
TRBJ1-1 | . | . | TRBV7-9 | CASSPKGTGLSEAFF | TGTGCCAGCAGCCCCAAAGGAACCGGATTAAGTGAAGCTTTCTTT
TRBJ2-5 | TRBD2 | . | TRBV24-1 | CATSGLRNRQKETQYF | TGTGCCACCTCGGGACTACGAAACCGACAAAAAGAGACCCAGTACTTC
TRBJ2-3 | . | few | TRBV4-2 | CASSGWQPDTQYF | TGTGCCAGCAGCGGGTGGCAGCCCGATACGCAGTATTTT
TRBJ2-3 | . | few | TRBV20-1 | CSVFQGLTDTQYF | TGCAGTGTTTTTCAGGGTCTTACAGATACGCAGTATTTT
TRBJ2-5 | TRBD1 | . | TRBV12-3/TRBV12-4 | CASSWGTGIQETQYF | TGTGCCAGCAGTTGGGGGACAGGGATCCAAGAGACCCAGTACTTC
TRBJ1-4 | . | . | TRBV5-1 | CASSLGQVHEKLFF | TGCGCCAGCAGCTTGGGACAGGTTCATGAAAAACTGTTTTTT
TRBJ2-5 | . | few | TRBV6-1 | CASRHMGGPETQYF | TGTGCCAGCAGACATATGGGGGGCCCAGAGACCCAGTACTTC
TRBJ2-5 | . | . | TRBV12-3/TRBV12-4 | CASSSSRTVPQLETQYF | TGTGCCAGCAGTTCCTCAAGGACGGTCCCCCAGTTGGAGACCCAGTACTTC
TRBJ1-4 | . | . | TRBV29-1 | CSVPGDGNEKLFF | TGCAGCGTTCCGGGGGACGGTAATGAAAAACTGTTTTTT
TRBJ1-3 | . | few | TRBV20-1 | CSASHGLGNTIYF | TGCAGTGCTAGTCACGGGTTAGGAAACACCATATATTTT
TRBJ2-7 | TRBD1 | many | TRBV5-1 | CASSLGQGRYEQYF | TGCGCCAGCAGCTTAGGACAGGGGAGGTACGAGCAGTACTTC
TRBJ1-1 | . | . | TRBV3-1 | CASSQGSALVTEAFF | TGTGCCAGCAGCCAAGGTTCGGCCTTGGTCACTGAAGCTTTCTTT
TRBJ2-1 | . | . | TRBV20-1 | CSAYAGNNEQFF | TGCAGTGCCTACGCGGGGAACAATGAGCAGTTCTTC
TRBJ2-1 | TRBD1 | few | TRBV7-2 | CASTVGTGYEQFF | TGTGCCAGCACGGTAGGGACAGGTTATGAGCAGTTCTTC
TRBJ1-2 | . | . | TRBV20-1 | CSAATGIAF | TGCAGTGCGGCTACAGGGATCGCCTTC
TRBJ2-7 | TRBD1 | . | TRBV18 | CASLRTGYYEQYF | TGTGCCAGCTTAAGGACAGGATACTACGAGCAGTACTTC
TRBJ1-1 | . | few | TRBV5-1 | CASSGGHRNTEAFF | TGCGCCAGCAGCGGAGGACACCGGAACACTGAAGCTTTCTTT
TRBJ2-2 | TRBD2 | few | TRBV9 | CASSVAEASGRRDTGELFF | TGTGCCAGCAGCGTAGCTGAGGCTAGCGGGAGACGGGACACCGGGGAGCTGTTTTTT
TRBJ1-4 | . | . | TRBV7-2 | CASSLVRTFNEKLFF | TGTGCCAGCAGCTTAGTGCGGACATTTAATGAAAAACTGTTTTTT
TRBJ2-7 | . | . | TRBV6-6 | CASSARQEQYF | TGTGCCAGCAGTGCTCGTCAAGAGCAGTACTTC
TRBJ1-6 | . | few | TRBV2 | CASSEAEPYNSPLHF | TGTGCCAGCAGTGAAGCAGAGCCTTATAATTCACCCCTCCACTTT
TRBJ1-6 | . | . | TRBV6-5 | CASSYRGVQGSPLHF | TGTGCCAGCAGTTACCGGGGCGTTCAGGGTTCACCCCTCCACTTT
TRBJ1-3 | . | few | TRBV29-1 | CSVWTGNTIYF | TGCAGCGTGTGGACTGGAAACACCATATATTTT
TRBJ2-7 | . | . | TRBV10-3 | CAISGYSSYEQYF | TGTGCCATCAGTGGATACAGCTCCTACGAGCAGTACTTC
TRBJ2-3 | . | . | TRBV11-3 | CASSSSGADTQYF | TGTGCCAGCAGCTCATCGGGGGCAGATACGCAGTATTTT
TRBJ2-5 | . | . | TRBV12-3/TRBV12-4 | CASREGVSGETQYF | TGTGCCAGCAGGGAAGGGGTTTCCGGAGAGACCCAGTACTTC
TRBJ1-2 | TRBD1 | . | TRBV7-9 | CASSSEAGGDYGYTF | TGTGCCAGCAGCTCGGAGGCAGGGGGAGACTATGGCTACACCTTC
TRBJ2-1 | . | . | TRBV27 | CASRFMGVYNEQFF | TGTGCCAGCAGATTCATGGGGGTTTACAATGAGCAGTTCTTC
TRBJ1-1 | TRBD1 | . | TRBV10-3 | CAISPTGRDTEAFF | TGTGCCATCAGTCCGACAGGGAGGGACACTGAAGCTTTCTTT
TRBJ1-6 | . | . | TRBV12-3/TRBV12-4 | CASSPSVVSSPLHF | TGTGCCAGCAGCCCCTCGGTGGTCTCTTCACCCCTCCACTTT
TRBJ1-1 | TRBD1 | few | TRBV24-1 | CATSDPTGGRMDTEAFF | TGTGCCACCAGTGACCCGACAGGGGGCAGGATGGACACTGAAGCTTTCTTT
TRBJ1-3 | . | . | TRBV4-2 | CASSQEVSPSGNTIYF | TGTGCCAGCAGCCAAGAGGTCTCCCCCTCTGGAAACACCATATATTTT